A selection of T cell receptor beta chains follows, all from one sample in a study of CD8 T cells in ankylosing spondylitis. TCRdb reprocessed the 5' RACE reads with MiXCR, giving one entry per CDR3 protein. The data show over 30,000 distinct CDR3 sequences, more than 15% seen once. Sequenced input: blood. These TCRs come from a male donor with ankylosing spondylitis or in good health (not recorded which). The CDR3 runs from the conserved cysteine through the conserved F or W. D genes are given only for firm matches. A clone size is listed for some rows: how often the clone was seen (once, few, many), or a class if it is expanded.

>TRBV14|-|TRBJ2-3|-
TGTGCCAGCAGCGCCCGATACACAGATACGCAGTATTTT
CASSARYTDTQYF
>TRBV11-2|-|TRBJ2-7|-
TGTGCCAGCAGCTTGGACCCGTTTGCCTACGAGCAGTACTTC
CASSLDPFAYEQYF
>TRBV7-2|-|TRBJ1-5|-
TGTGCCAGCAGCTTCTCGGGGGCCAGCAATCAGCCCCAGCATTTT
CASSFSGASNQPQHF
>TRBV29-1|-|TRBJ2-1|-
TGCAGCGTTGAACAGGGTTATACCCACTACAATGAGCAGTTCTTC
CSVEQGYTHYNEQFF
>TRBV29-1|-|TRBJ1-4|-
TGCAGCGTGAGGTCGGCGACAGAAAGGGGCGAAAAACTGTTTTTT
CSVRSATERGEKLFF
>TRBV6-2/TRBV6-3|-|TRBJ2-3|-
TGTGCCAGCAGTTACTCGAAGGTGGCAGATACGCAGTATTTT
CASSYSKVADTQYF
>TRBV3-1|-|TRBJ2-1|-
TGTGCCAGCAGCCGTCCTATGGAGGCCCACAATGAGCAGTTCTTC
CASSRPMEAHNEQFF
>TRBV27|few|TRBJ1-1|-
TGTGCCAGCAGTTTATCGATGAACACTGAAGCTTTCTTT
CASSLSMNTEAFF
>TRBV6-2/TRBV6-3|-|TRBJ2-1|-
TGTGCCAGCCGGGGGAATGAGCAGTTCTTC
CASRGNEQFF
>TRBV28|few|TRBJ2-2|TRBD2
TGTGCCAGCAGTTTACTAGCGGGCACCGGGGAGCTGTTTTTT
CASSLLAGTGELFF
>TRBV12-3/TRBV12-4|-|TRBJ1-5|-
TGTGCCAGCAGTCGTTACTGGAGGGGCAATCAGCCCCAGCATTTT
CASSRYWRGNQPQHF
>TRBV20-1|few|TRBJ2-3|TRBD1
TGCAGTGCTATAACAGGGGGAGCGGCAGATACGCAGTATTTT
CSAITGGAADTQYF
>TRBV18|few|TRBJ1-4|TRBD1
TGTGCCAGCTCACGGGACAGGACTAATGAAAAACTGTTTTTT
CASSRDRTNEKLFF
>TRBV11-1|few|TRBJ2-3|-
TGTGCCAGCAGCCTTGATTTGCCCGATACGCAGTATTTT
CASSLDLPDTQYF
>TRBV6-2/TRBV6-3|many|TRBJ2-1|TRBD1
TGTGCCAGCAGTCCAGGGGGTTTCTCCTACAATGAGCAGTTCTTC
CASSPGGFSYNEQFF
>TRBV5-1|few|TRBJ2-5|TRBD1
TGCGCCAGCAGCCAGGACAGGACGGAGACCCAGTACTTC
CASSQDRTETQYF
>TRBV9|-|TRBJ1-1|-
TGTGCCAGCAGCGCAGGAGAGGGACGGTTGAACACTGAAGCTTTCTTT
CASSAGEGRLNTEAFF
>TRBV4-1|few|TRBJ2-1|-
TGCGCCAGCTCGCGAGTTTTGGACAATGAGCAGTTCTTC
CASSRVLDNEQFF
>TRBV2|once|TRBJ2-2|-
TGTGCCAGCCGCCGGACCACCGGGGAGCTGTTTTTT
CASRRTTGELFF
>TRBV20-1|-|TRBJ2-1|-
TGCAGTGCTCCAGGGGGGGGCCACAATGAGCAGTTCTTC
CSAPGGGHNEQFF